The 17 T cell receptor beta chains below all came from one sample that was sequenced in a study of post-analysis software for immune sequencing data. Study-wide points: With TRBV5-6, TRBV5-1 and TRBV20-1 included, several TRBV segments were more frequent in patients than in controls.

Their specific antigens are unknown. Unique molecular identifiers had been added to the TCR beta cDNA libraries. TCRdb recomputed calls from the PCR reads with MiXCR, one row per CDR3 protein. Counted here are some 500,000 distinct CDR3 sequences, under 55% occurring once; the ten biggest clones make up around an eighth. Sequenced sample: blood. These receptors originate from a girl between 5 and 17 years old with multiple sclerosis.

This clonotype was found a few times. This chain links TRBV29-1 with TRBJ2-4; the D gene is possibly TRBD2 (5 bases). V lost 4 bases, J lost 0 bases, and 10 bases lay in between. There are 14 residues in the CDR3. The germline gives CDR1 SQVTM, CDR2 ANQGSEA. CDR3 coding DNA: TGCAGCGTTGCCGGGAAGGTAGCCAAAAACATTCAGTACTTC. Amino acid sequence: CSVAGKVAKNIQYF.

This chain links TRBV4-3 with TRBJ2-3, with a possible D match to TRBD2 (5 bases). Germline V gene data show CDR1 as LGHNA and CDR2 as YSLEER. Trimming took 0 bases from V and 2 from J, leaving 12 bases between them. The length of the CDR3 is 16 residues. CDR3 residues: CASSQERAALTDTQYF. The CDR3 DNA follows: TGCGCCAGCAGCCAAGAGAGGGCAGCCCTCACAGATACGCAGTATTTT.

CDR3 nucleotide sequence: TGTGCCAGCTCACTTCTAACAGGGGAGCCCCCCTACGAGCAGTACTTC. It codes for CASSLLTGEPPYEQYF. The rearrangement links TRBV18 to TRBJ2-7; 7 positions match TRBD1. J was trimmed by 2 bases and V by 4 bases; bases with no gene match: 11. The germline CDR1 and CDR2 sequences are KGHSH and LQKENI. The CDR3 runs to 16 residues.

This chain joins TRBV10-3 and TRBJ2-5, with D perhaps TRBD1 (6 bases). The V end was cut by 0 bases, the J end by 0 bases, with 8 bases between. Germline assignment: CDR1 ENHRY and CDR2 SYGVKD. This CDR3 has 15 amino acids. The CDR3 is CAISESGDNQETQYF. The CDR3 bases are TGTGCCATCAGTGAGTCTGGGGACAACCAAGAGACCCAGTACTTC.

This clonotype has a handful of counts. The chain couples TRBV12-3 or TRBV12-4 to TRBJ2-5; D is unresolved. The CDR3 extends over 12 amino acids. Trimming removed 3 bases from V and 7 bases from J, with 9 bases in between. The CDR3 loop is CASSLSVRTQYF. CDR3 sequence (DNA): TGTGCCAGCAGTTTGTCCGTCCGGACCCAGTACTTC.

The chain employs TRBV6-4 and TRBJ2-3; TRBD2 aligns across 10 bases. This CDR3 is built from 14 residues. Germline lookup yields CDR1 MRHNA and CDR2 SNTAGT. V gave up 4 bases and J gave up 6 bases; unmatched junction bases: 4. The CDR3 DNA follows: TGTGCCAGCAGTGCCGGGACTAGCGAGGATACGCAGTATTTT. Protein product: CASSAGTSEDTQYF.

This clonotype was counted between two and nine times. This sequence joins TRBV20-1 and TRBJ2-7, with a weak D call TRBD2 (5 bases). CDR3 length: 13 amino acids. The V end was cut by 1 base, the J end by 2 bases, with 9 bases between. The germline gives CDR1 DFQATT, CDR2 SNEGSKA (reference sequence). CDR3 bases: TGCAGTGCTAGAGGGACTTCGGCCTACGAGCAGTACTTC. Translation gives CSARGTSAYEQYF.

The CDR3 reads CASSVRNKNNEQFF. CDR3 in DNA: TGTGCCAGCTCTGTCCGGAATAAAAACAATGAGCAGTTCTTC. V is TRBV18 and J is TRBJ2-1; unclear D gene. Germline CDR1 is KGHSH and CDR2 is LQKENI. V was cut by 6 bases and J by 5 bases, with 14 bases left in between. This CDR3 has 14 amino acids.

In this sample, this clonotype turned up a few times. The rearrangement links TRBV9 to TRBJ2-3; D call uncertain. V lost 0 bases and J 4 bases, leaving 9 bases between the germline ends. CDR1 is SGDLS, CDR2 YYNGEE, per germline. The CDR3 is 14 residues long. CDR3 bases: TGTGCCAGCAGCGTAGTTGGGGATGCAGATACGCAGTATTTT. Its protein is CASSVVGDADTQYF.

This clonotype was seen more than once but under ten times. J is TRBJ2-6 and V is TRBV12-3 or TRBV12-4; 8 bases agree with TRBD1. V was clipped by 4 bases and J by 1 base; unmatched bases: 12. This CDR3 region has 19 residues. The CDR3 region is CASSWYLGTGGSGANVLTF. For the CDR3, the DNA is TGTGCCAGCAGTTGGTATCTCGGGACAGGAGGATCTGGGGCCAACGTCCTGACTTTC.

The V gene is TRBV5-1, the J gene TRBJ2-2; D unclear. The CDR3 totals 13 residues. Trimming cost V 2 bases and J 2 bases, with 4 bases left between them. CDR1 is SGHRS and CDR2 is YFSETQ in the germline V gene. CDR3 sequence reads: CASSFDNTGELFF. The CDR3, as DNA: TGCGCCAGCAGCTTTGATAACACCGGGGAGCTGTTTTTT.

V is TRBV6-2 or TRBV6-3 and J is TRBJ2-4, with a tentative D call TRBD2 (5 bases). The DNA matches TRBJ2-5 better at its end, which makes the J call doubtful. The CDR3 is made up of 15 amino acids. Germline lookup yields CDR1 MNHEY and CDR2 SVGEGT. In DNA, the CDR3 is TGTGCCAGCAGTTACTCGATGTCTAGCAGTGAGACCCAGTACTTC. This translates into CASSYSMSSSETQYF.

This clonotype was counted a few times. The CDR3: CASSLAGQGNYEQYF. In nucleotides, the CDR3 is TGTGCCAGCAGCTTAGCGGGACAGGGAAACTACGAGCAGTACTTC. This sequence joins TRBV7-9 and TRBJ2-7; 9 nucleotides line up with TRBD1. The germline V gene encodes CDR1 SEHNR and CDR2 FQNEAQ (reference sequence). CDR3 length: 15 amino acids. The V gene end was trimmed by 0 bases and the J gene end by 3 bases; junction bases not matched to a gene: 3.

The chain is built from TRBV20-1 and TRBJ1-5, with 10 nucleotides matching TRBD1. Germline-derived CDR1 and CDR2 are DFQATT and SNEGSKA (reference sequence). CDR3 length: 14 residues. V was clipped by 2 bases and J by 7 bases; unmatched bases: 5. CDR3 sequence: CSARMPGQGQPQHF. CDR3 DNA: TGCAGTGCTAGAATGCCGGGACAGGGGCAGCCCCAGCATTTT.

The chain couples TRBV12-3 or TRBV12-4 to TRBJ1-5; TRBD1 aligns across 10 bases. Unmatched junction bases numbered 6, after V lost 8 bases and J lost 2 bases. The CDR3 has 15 amino acids. CDR3 residues: CASGQGVRGNQPQHF. In DNA, the CDR3 is TGTGCCAGCGGACAGGGGGTAAGAGGCAATCAGCCCCAGCATTTT.

This clonotype was found once. V and J are TRBV20-1 and TRBJ1-5, with D possibly matching TRBD1 (5 bases). V shed 2 bases and J shed 0 bases, with 17 bases lying between them. Germline V gene data show CDR1 as DFQATT and CDR2 as SNEGSKA (reference sequence). The CDR3 is made up of 17 amino acids. The CDR3 sequence: CSARIRGSQYSNQPQHF. Written as DNA, the CDR3 is TGCAGTGCTAGAATCCGGGGGTCCCAATATAGCAATCAGCCCCAGCATTTT.

Regarding this clonotype: At one end, the junction sequence differs from germline, possibly due to a read error. The chain has TRBV2 and TRBJ2-6; weak D call: TRBD1 (5 bases). Germline assignment: CDR1 SNHLY and CDR2 FYNNEI. The CDR3 has 12 amino acids. Written as DNA, the CDR3 is TGTGCCAGTAACTCTGGGGCCAACGTCCCGACTTTC. Translating gives CASNSGANVPTF.